One sample yielded the 9 T cell receptor beta chains listed below, sequenced in a study of CD8 T cells in Susac syndrome. An amount of RNA that ranged from about 0.45 to 1 ug was reverse transcribed with random hexamers. Using its own MiXCR run on the immunoSEQ multiplex PCR reads, TCRdb lists one record per CDR3 protein. In the table there are about 150,000 distinct CDR3 sequences, about 94% of which are singletons. Sequencing was performed on CD4+ T cells from PBMCs. The source of these receptors is a human donor with Susac syndrome.

This chain connects TRBV10-3 to TRBJ1-2; D gene uncertain. The V end lost 2 bases, the J end lost 0 bases, and 10 bases lay between the germline ends. Germline-derived CDR1 and CDR2 are ENHRY and SYGVKD. The CDR3 is made up of 15 amino acids. CDR3 region: CAISEGLEANYGYTF. The CDR3 coding sequence is TGTGCCATCAGTGAGGGACTGGAAGCTAACTATGGCTACACCTTC.

The chain joins TRBV2 to TRBJ1-2, with D maybe TRBD1 (6 bases). The CDR3 totals 14 residues. V was trimmed by 4 bases and J by 7 bases, leaving 16 bases between them. Germline loops: CDR1 SNHLY, CDR2 FYNNEI. The CDR3 bases are TGTGCCAGCAGTGGTACAGGGAATTCGGGTGGCTACACCTTC. Its protein is CASSGTGNSGGYTF.

The CDR3 sequence: CASSKPVSYNEQFF. The CDR3 DNA follows: TGTGCCAGCAGTAAACCGGTGTCCTACAATGAGCAGTTCTTC. The chain employs TRBV2 and TRBJ2-1; D gene ambiguous. This CDR3 comprises 14 residues. The V gene's germline CDR1 is SNHLY and CDR2 FYNNEI. V dropped 5 bases and J dropped 1 base, with 9 bases sitting between them.

J is TRBJ2-1 and V is TRBV14, with D hard to call. This CDR3 contains 12 residues. Between the trimmed V and J ends, which lost 2 bases and 7 bases, there was a span of 6 bases. The germline V gene encodes CDR1 SGHDN and CDR2 FVKESK. The CDR3 region has the DNA TGTGCCAGCAGCCAATTGGGTAATGAGCAGTTCTTC. It yields the protein CASSQLGNEQFF.

V is TRBV20-1 and J is TRBJ2-3; TRBD2 is a possible D gene (6 bases). This CDR3 contains 14 residues. Per germline, CDR1 DFQATT and CDR2 SNEGSKA (reference sequence). V was cut by 1 base and J by 4 bases, with 12 bases left in between. The chain's CDR3 is CSARAIPSADTQYF. The DNA for the CDR3 is TGCAGTGCTAGAGCGATTCCTAGCGCAGATACGCAGTATTTT.

The chain has TRBV12-3 or TRBV12-4 and TRBJ2-7, with 7 bases lining up with TRBD1. Trimming at V came to 3 bases and at J to 6 bases, leaving 8 bases not matched to a gene. There are 14 residues in the CDR3. The CDR3 protein is CASSFGSRGIEQYF. The CDR3 DNA reads as TGTGCCAGCAGTTTCGGCAGCAGGGGGATCGAGCAGTACTTC.

The chain couples TRBV27 to TRBJ1-1; 7 nucleotides match TRBD1. Unmatched junction bases numbered 8, after V lost 5 bases and J lost 5 bases. The CDR3 loop spans 14 amino acids. Germline V gene sequence: CDR1 MNHEY, CDR2 SMNVEV (reference sequence). The CDR3 reads CASSKLQGSTEAFF. CDR3 nucleotides: TGTGCCAGCAGTAAGTTACAGGGGTCTACTGAAGCTTTCTTT.

The count of this clonotype is one. V gene TRBV7-3 combines with J gene TRBJ2-1; D assignment may be TRBD1 or TRBD2 (5 bases each). The length of the CDR3 is 14 residues. Trimming stripped 1 base from V and 12 bases from J, with 16 bases between. Per germline, CDR1 SGHTA and CDR2 FQGTGA. CDR3 residues: CASSLNGATAWQFF. CDR3 sequence (DNA): TGTGCCAGCAGCTTAAACGGGGCGACGGCATGGCAGTTCTTC.

The rearrangement links TRBV5-1 to TRBJ2-3, with 8 bases fitting TRBD1. The germline CDR1 and CDR2 sequences are SGHRS and YFSETQ. The CDR3 extends over 15 amino acids. J gave up 0 bases and V 5 bases, and 5 bases lay outside the gene matches. The CDR3 region is CASRPGTGSTDTQYF. The CDR3 region has the DNA TGCGCCAGCAGACCCGGGACAGGAAGCACAGATACGCAGTATTTT.